This T cell receptor beta chain derives from a study of blood T cell repertoires in COVID-19. Study-wide background: Samples representing acute and convalescent COVID-19 were sourced from the United States, Italy and Spain. T cells, B-cell-depleted T cells, or PBMCs provided the cDNA or gDNA that served as material.

Source study methods: Amplification with reference gene primers provided the estimates of nucleated cell counts. Clones were sequenced by immunoSEQ multiplex PCR, and TCRdb holds only the in-frame ones, with some missing. The V and J calls and clone size come from that table; D and trimming were worked out from the DNA. The sample shows under 200,000 clones, roughly 89% of them seen only once. The CDR3 runs 17 residues. Per the germline V gene, CDR1 is MDHEN and CDR2 is SYDVKM. Unmatched junction bases numbered 9, after V lost 3 bases and J lost 3 bases. The V call is TRBV28, the J call TRBJ1-5; 9 positions agree with TRBD1. This sequence originates from a woman aged 60 to 75 who had recovered from COVID-19. Sequencing input: peripheral blood. The CDR3 loop reads CASSLTGGSLTNQPQHF. The CDR3 nucleotides read TGTGCCAGCAGTTTGACAGGGGGATCCTTGACCAATCAGCCCCAGCATTTT.